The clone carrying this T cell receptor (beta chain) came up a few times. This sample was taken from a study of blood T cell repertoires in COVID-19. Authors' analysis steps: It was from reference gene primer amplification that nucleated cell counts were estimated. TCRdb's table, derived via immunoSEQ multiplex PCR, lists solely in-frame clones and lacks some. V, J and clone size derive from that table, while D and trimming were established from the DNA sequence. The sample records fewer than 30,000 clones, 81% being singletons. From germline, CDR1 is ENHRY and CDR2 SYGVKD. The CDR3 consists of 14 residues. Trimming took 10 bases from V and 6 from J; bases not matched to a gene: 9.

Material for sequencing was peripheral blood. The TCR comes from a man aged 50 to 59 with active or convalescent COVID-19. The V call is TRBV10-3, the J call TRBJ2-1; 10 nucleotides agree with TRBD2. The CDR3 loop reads CASEAGGTSNEQFF. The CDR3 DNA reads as TGTGCCAGTGAAGCGGGAGGGACCAGCAATGAGCAGTTCTTC.